The clone carrying this T cell receptor beta chain was counted many times. Its antigen is currently unknown. The iRepertoire nested amplicon-rescue multiplex PCR amplified TCR alpha and beta CDR3s from RNA. TCRdb reprocessed the multiplex PCR reads with MiXCR, giving one entry per CDR3 protein. The repertoire holds about 400,000 distinct CDR3 sequences, with 35% to 45% as singletons. This sample is drawn from a study of glioma-infiltrating T cells. Study context: Glioblastomas were WHO grade IV, sampled at first diagnosis; low-grade were grade II. Glioma patients had dexamethasone for six or fewer days before surgery.

Regarding the study as a whole: Patients with low tissue-blood divergence carried a signature set of shared blood CDR3 motifs. Non-neoplastic patients had below-expected tissue-blood divergence, while all gliomas exceeded expectation.

The germline CDR1 and CDR2 sequences are LNHNV and YYDKDF (reference sequence). CDR3 length: 15 residues. V trimming: 3 bases; J trimming: 8 bases; junction bases outside the gene matches: 9. The chain carries TRBV15 and TRBJ2-1; 8 bases line up with TRBD2. The sample was glioma tissue, nonneoplastic brain tissue, or PBMCs (not recorded which). The clonotype originates from a human donor with low-grade glioma or glioblastoma, undergoing nonglioma brain surgery, or in good health (not recorded which). The CDR3 nucleotides are TGTGCCACCAGCAGCCTAGGGAGTAGCGGGGATGAGCAGTTCTTC. Protein: CATSSLGSSGDEQFF.